This TCR beta chain was found in a study of T cell repertoires in cytomegalovirus infection. Study-wide context: Researchers turned to recently identified HLA-C-restricted CMV epitopes as well as well-studied HLA-B-restricted ones.

Study-wide findings and caveats: Cumulative public TCR beta family frequency identified carriers of CMV plus the relevant HLA.

This CDR3 region has 17 residues. Germline CDR1 reads MNHNS; CDR2 reads SASEGT. Trimming removed 5 bases from V and 0 bases from J; junction bases left unmatched: 11. Using its own MiXCR run on the reads, TCRdb lists one record per CDR3 protein. The repertoire has hundreds of thousands of distinct CDR3 sequences, about two fifths of them found once; the top ten carry about 41%. This clonotype was observed a handful of times. Antigen specificity is unknown. This specimen consisted of cultured PBMCs, obtained from culture after CMV antigen stimulation. The origin of this receptor is a human donor in good health (CMV status not recorded). Some clones in this sample may be carry-over from other donors' samples. The rearrangement uses TRBV6-1 and TRBJ2-7, with 9 nucleotides matching TRBD1. The CDR3 here is CASSSLPGQGPSYEQYF. The CDR3, as DNA: TGTGCCAGCAGTTCCCTTCCGGGACAGGGTCCCTCCTACGAGCAGTACTTC.